Sequencing of this TCR beta chain was carried out in a study of beta chain features in type 1 diabetes. The CDR3 length is 14 residues. Per germline, CDR1 MGHRA and CDR2 YSYEKL. V was clipped by 4 bases and J by 9 bases, with 16 bases between them. Cells sorted by CD45RO/CCR7/CD25/CD127/CD95/CD27 comprised CD4+ naive, central memory, regulatory and stem cell-like memory cells. Purity of each sorted population was above 95%. The sequenced template was cDNA made from the entire isolated RNA. Sequencing was performed with immunoSEQ multiplex PCR; in TCRdb, only in-frame clones are kept and a portion is missing. The sample includes about 450,000 clones, more than 9.5% of them seen just once. The study, taken as a whole, reports: The study found moderately but significantly shorter TCRB CDR3s in all four CD4+ subsets of Type 1 diabetes patients. The study found that naive, central memory and Treg TCRB repertoires appeared more similar in patients than in healthy donors.

A remark on this clone: As yet, its antigen is unknown.

The source material was naive CD4+ T cells from blood. The clonotype comes from a woman younger than 35 in good health. The V gene is TRBV4-1, the J gene TRBJ2-4, with D tentatively TRBD1 (6 bases). The CDR3 here is CASSRTGSLSIQYF. CDR3 DNA: TGCGCCAGCAGCCGCACAGGGTCACTTAGCATTCAGTACTTC.